The next 13 T cell receptor beta chains were all read from a single sample in a study of early T cells in non-severe SARS-CoV-2 infection. TCRdb analysed the 5' RACE reads with MiXCR anew, one entry per CDR3 protein. The sample records around 89,000 distinct CDR3 sequences, around 15% being singletons. Input material: whole blood. These receptors all stem from an adult who was a healthcare worker with PCR-confirmed SARS-CoV-2 infection or an uninfected control (not recorded which).

The sample holds a few counts of this clonotype. V usage is TRBV6-5 and J usage is TRBJ1-6; the match to TRBD1 covers 8 bases. V lost 5 bases to trimming and J lost 10 bases; unmatched junction nucleotides: 10. This CDR3 contains 15 residues. Germline V gives CDR1 MNHEY, CDR2 SVGAGI. The CDR3 nucleotides read TGTGCCAGCAGTCCCGGACAGGGTCCCCACTCACCCCTCCACTTT. Its translation: CASSPGQGPHSPLHF.

V usage is TRBV19 and J usage is TRBJ2-1; 11 bases map to TRBD2. After removal of 2 bases from V and 1 base from J, the junction contained 10 bases not matched to a gene. The germline V gene has CDR1 LNHDA and CDR2 SQIVND (reference sequence). The CDR3 totals 19 residues. This CDR3 reads CASSIRGLAVGRSYNEQFF. In DNA, the CDR3 is TGTGCCAGTAGTATACGGGGACTAGCGGTTGGACGGTCCTACAATGAGCAGTTCTTC.

At least ten counts were recorded for this clonotype. The rearrangement links TRBV11-2 to TRBJ1-1; the D is unclear. Between the trimmed V and J ends, which lost 3 bases and 1 base, there was a span of 6 bases. The CDR3 is 13 residues long. CDR1 is SGHAT and CDR2 is FQNNGV in the germline V gene. Here the CDR3 reads CASSLWENTEAFF. CDR3 sequence (DNA): TGTGCCAGCAGCTTGTGGGAGAACACTGAAGCTTTCTTT.

This clonotype was observed a few times. This chain uses TRBV7-2 with TRBJ2-1; no clear D gene. In germline, CDR1 is SGHTA, CDR2 FQGNSA. The CDR3 is 15 residues long. V shed 1 base and J shed 6 bases, with 13 bases lying between them. CDR3 residues: CASSLGHWATNEQFF. CDR3 in DNA: TGTGCCAGCAGCTTAGGGCATTGGGCTACCAATGAGCAGTTCTTC.

This chain links TRBV2 with TRBJ1-2; maybe TRBD1 (5 bases). With 0 bases removed from V and 3 bases from J, the gap between germline ends came to 14 bases. There are 16 residues in the CDR3. Per germline, CDR1 SNHLY and CDR2 FYNNEI. CDR3 nucleotides: TGTGCCAGCAGTGAAGCAGGGGAAATATCGGACTATGGCTACACCTTC. Translation: CASSEAGEISDYGYTF.

V and J are TRBV20-1 and TRBJ1-2; 10 nucleotides agree with TRBD1. The V gene's germline CDR1 is DFQATT and CDR2 SNEGSKA (reference sequence). The CDR3 is 15 residues long. V lost 6 bases and J lost 3; bases outside the gene matches: 10. The CDR3 spells CSARISTGGDYGYTF. DNA of the CDR3: TGCAGTGCCCGAATTTCGACAGGGGGCGACTATGGCTACACCTTC.

The chain carries TRBV5-1 and TRBJ1-2; D not certain. The CDR3 extends over 13 amino acids. With 4 bases removed from V and 2 bases from J, the gap between germline ends came to 9 bases. Per germline, CDR1 SGHRS and CDR2 YFSETQ. CDR3 DNA sequence: TGCGCCAGCAGCCCTTCAAACAACTATGGCTACACCTTC. It specifies CASSPSNNYGYTF. Combining the CDR3 with reference TRBV5-1 and TRBJ1-2 gives the whole variable domain KAGVTQTPRYLIKTRGQQVTLSCSPISGHRSVSWYQQTPGQGLQFLFEYFSETQRNKGNFPGRFSGRQFSNSRSEMNVSTLELGDSALYLCASSPSNNYGYTFGSGTRLTVV.

This clonotype has a handful of counts. The gene calls are TRBV5-1 and TRBJ1-4, with a weak D call TRBD1 (6 bases). Looked up from germline, CDR1 is SGHRS and CDR2 is YFSETQ. The CDR3 runs to 13 residues. V gave up 4 bases and J gave up 8 bases, with 12 bases separating them. Here the CDR3 reads CASSPDRLEKLFF. CDR3 bases: TGCGCCAGCAGCCCGGACAGACTCGAAAAACTGTTTTTT.

A few counts support this clonotype. The rearrangement uses TRBV29-1 and TRBJ2-3; no definite D call. The ends were cut back, 3 bases at V and 2 bases at J, with 9 bases in the middle. CDR1 and CDR2 from the germline V gene are SQVTM and ANQGSEA. CDR3 size: 13 residues. CDR3: CSVDGDYTDTQYF. In DNA form, the CDR3 reads TGCAGCGTTGATGGTGATTACACAGATACGCAGTATTTT.

The sample holds a few counts of this clonotype. The genes are TRBV12-3 or TRBV12-4 and TRBJ2-5; D unresolved. CDR3 length equals 14 residues. The V gene lost 7 bases and the J gene lost 0 bases, with 12 bases spanning the gap. The CDR3 region has the DNA TGTGCCAGCAAAGTCCCGAATCACCAAGAGACCCAGTACTTC. Its translation is CASKVPNHQETQYF.

This clonotype was seen ten or more times. At one end, the junction sequence differs from germline, possibly due to a read error. This rearrangement joins TRBV29-1 to TRBJ1-1; D possibly corresponds to TRBD1 (5 bases). Per germline, CDR1 SQVTM and CDR2 ANQGSEA. The CDR3 extends over 12 amino acids. As DNA, the CDR3 is TGCAGCGTCGCTAGACAGAACGCTGAAGCTTTCTTT. Its translation: CSVARQNAEAFF.

The chain recombines TRBV29-1 with TRBJ1-1; D gene unclear. CDR1 SQVTM and CDR2 ANQGSEA come from the germline V gene. V shed 4 bases and J shed 7 bases, with 10 bases lying between them. The CDR3 extends over 11 amino acids. CDR3 protein: CSVGQTNEAFF. The CDR3 nucleotides read TGCAGCGTTGGGCAGACGAATGAAGCTTTCTTT.

This clonotype was counted many times. The V and J genes are TRBV12-5 and TRBJ2-3; D remains unclear. The germline gives CDR1 LGHNT, CDR2 FRNRAP. V shed 6 bases and J shed 2 bases, with 6 bases lying between them. This CDR3 region has 12 residues. The CDR3: CASGSNTDTQYF. Here the CDR3 DNA reads TGTGCTAGTGGCTCGAACACAGATACGCAGTATTTT.